This T cell receptor beta chain came from a study of T-cell memory formation after mild COVID-19. The CDR3 is 15 amino acids. Looked up from germline, CDR1 is MNHNS and CDR2 is SASEGT. Losses at the gene ends were 6 bases for V and 0 bases for J; bases not matched to a gene: 5. One entry per CDR3 protein, called by TCRdb with MiXCR from the 5' RACE reads. The sample lists around 220,000 distinct CDR3 sequences, 16% occurring once. The receptor's source is a man younger than 35 who had mild COVID-19 (a few samples of this study predate the infection). Cell type and time point are not known. The chain is built from TRBV6-1 and TRBJ2-7; 10 positions match TRBD2. Sequences were obtained from PBMCs or a T cell subset sorted from them (not recorded which). The CDR3 DNA reads as TGTGCCAGCAGCGCTCTAGCGGGGGCCTCCTACGAGCAGTACTTC. It encodes CASSALAGASYEQYF.